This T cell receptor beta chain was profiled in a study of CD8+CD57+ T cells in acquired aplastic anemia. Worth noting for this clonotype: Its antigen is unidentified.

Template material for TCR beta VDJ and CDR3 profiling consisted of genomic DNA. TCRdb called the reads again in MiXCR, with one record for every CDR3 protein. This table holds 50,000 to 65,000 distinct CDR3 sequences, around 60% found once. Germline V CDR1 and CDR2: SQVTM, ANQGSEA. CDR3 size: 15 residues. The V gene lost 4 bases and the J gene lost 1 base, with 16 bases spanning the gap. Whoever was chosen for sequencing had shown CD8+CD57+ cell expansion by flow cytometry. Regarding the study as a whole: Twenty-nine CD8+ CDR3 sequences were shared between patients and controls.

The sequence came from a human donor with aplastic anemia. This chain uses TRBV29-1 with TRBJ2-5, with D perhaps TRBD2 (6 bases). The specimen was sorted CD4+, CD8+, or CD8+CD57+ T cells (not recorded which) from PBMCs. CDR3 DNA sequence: TGCAGCGTTGGTGCGGGGATCGTCCGCCAAGAGACCCAGTACTTC. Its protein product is CSVGAGIVRQETQYF.